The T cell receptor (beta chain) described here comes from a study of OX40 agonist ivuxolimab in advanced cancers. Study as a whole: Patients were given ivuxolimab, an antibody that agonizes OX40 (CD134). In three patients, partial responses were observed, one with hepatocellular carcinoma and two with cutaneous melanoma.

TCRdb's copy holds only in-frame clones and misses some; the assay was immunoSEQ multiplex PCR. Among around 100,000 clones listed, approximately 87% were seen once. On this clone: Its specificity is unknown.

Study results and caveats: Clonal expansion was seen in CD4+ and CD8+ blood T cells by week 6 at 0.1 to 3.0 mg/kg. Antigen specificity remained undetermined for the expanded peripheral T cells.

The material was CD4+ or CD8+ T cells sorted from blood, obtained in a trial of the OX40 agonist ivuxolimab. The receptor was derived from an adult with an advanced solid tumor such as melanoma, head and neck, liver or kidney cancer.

The CDR3 here is CASSLPGNTIYF. For the CDR3, the DNA is TGTGCCAGCAGCTTACCTGGAAACACCATATATTTT. The chain is built from TRBV11-2 and TRBJ1-3; D not certain. Trimming took off 2 bases at V and 2 bases at J, with 1 base between the two ends. Germline CDR1 SGHAT, CDR2 FQNNGV. The CDR3 contains 12 residues.